These 16 T cell receptor beta chains were sequenced from one sample in a study of T-cell memory formation after mild COVID-19. Via MiXCR, TCRdb re-called the 5' RACE reads, giving one row per CDR3 protein. The sample holds some 490,000 distinct CDR3 sequences, about 20% seen once. Specimen: PBMCs or a T cell subset sorted from them (not recorded which). Source of these receptors: an adult woman who had mild COVID-19 (a few samples of this study predate the infection). Cell type and time point are not known.

The V and J genes are TRBV20-1 and TRBJ2-5, with D possibly called TRBD1 or TRBD2 (6 bases each). The V gene's germline CDR1 is DFQATT and CDR2 SNEGSKA (reference sequence). The CDR3 loop spans 15 amino acids. Trimming removed 4 bases from V and 2 bases from J, with 17 bases in between. Here the CDR3 reads CSAKWRGSLQETQYF. The DNA of the CDR3 is TGCAGTGCTAAATGGAGGGGGTCCCTTCAAGAGACCCAGTACTTC.

About this clonotype: The junction differs from germline at one of its ends, possibly a read error. The chain couples TRBV4-1 to TRBJ1-5, with no clear D. CDR3 length: 15 residues. CDR1 is MGHRA and CDR2 is YSYEKL in the germline V gene. The CDR3, as DNA: TGCGCCAGCAGACAAGGGTCTTATAGCAATCAGCCCCAGCATTTT. Translated: CASRQGSYSNQPQHF.

This chain links TRBV19 with TRBJ1-3, with unresolved D. V gave up 8 bases and J gave up 0 bases, with 5 bases separating them. The CDR3 consists of 12 residues. Germline-derived CDR1 and CDR2 are LNHDA and SQIVND (reference sequence). CDR3 protein: CASAYSGNTIYF. The CDR3 nucleotides are TGTGCCAGTGCGTACTCTGGAAACACCATATATTTT.

This clonotype was detected only a few times. The chain recombines TRBV6-1 with TRBJ2-1; the match to TRBD2 covers 10 bases. The CDR3 is 15 amino acids. Unmatched junction bases numbered 9, after V lost 5 bases and J lost 8 bases. Germline V gene data show CDR1 as MNHNS and CDR2 as SASEGT. The DNA of the CDR3 is TGTGCCAGCAGTTCCGTAGCGGGGGGCGGGGATGAGCAGTTCTTC. It translates to CASSSVAGGGDEQFF.

The rearrangement joins TRBV7-9 to TRBJ2-1; no firm D call. Germline V gene data show CDR1 as SEHNR and CDR2 as FQNEAQ (reference sequence). This CDR3 region has 15 residues. V lost 4 bases and J lost 2, with 12 bases in between. CDR3 sequence: CASSSQVRAYNEQFF. CDR3 sequence (DNA): TGTGCCAGCAGCTCCCAGGTACGCGCCTACAATGAGCAGTTCTTC. The whole variable domain, filled in from reference TRBV7-9 and TRBJ2-1, reads DTGVSQNPRHKITKRGQNVTFRCDPISEHNRLYWYRQTLGQGPEFLTYFQNEAQLEKSRLLSDRFSAERPKGSFSTLEIQRTEQGDSAMYLCASSSQVRAYNEQFFGPGTRLTVL.

V gene TRBV6-2 or TRBV6-3 combines with J gene TRBJ2-7; D not resolved. Trimming took off 2 bases at V and 0 bases at J, with 8 bases between the two ends. Per germline, CDR1 MNHEY and CDR2 SVGEGT. This CDR3 has 14 amino acids. The CDR3 protein is CASSYGEHSYEQYF. CDR3 in DNA: TGTGCCAGCAGTTACGGTGAGCACTCCTACGAGCAGTACTTC.

The chain links TRBV5-1 to TRBJ2-7; D is possibly TRBD1 or TRBD2 (7 bases each). CDR1 and CDR2 (germline): SGHRS, YFSETQ. Deletions cut 0 bases from V and 3 bases from J, with 13 bases between. CDR3 length: 15 amino acids. The CDR3 sequence is CASSLGRGGIYEQYF. CDR3 in DNA: TGCGCCAGCAGCTTGGGCAGGGGGGGAATCTACGAGCAGTACTTC.

The V gene is TRBV11-3, the J gene TRBJ2-5; tentatively, D is TRBD2 (5 bases). Germline V CDR1 and CDR2: SGHNT, YENEEA. This CDR3 has 13 amino acids. Trimming cost V 2 bases and J 5 bases, with 9 bases left between them. The CDR3 loop reads CASSLHQRETQYF. In DNA form, the CDR3 reads TGTGCCAGCAGCTTACACCAGCGGGAGACCCAGTACTTC.

Only a few counts were recorded for this clonotype. The chain recombines TRBV5-4 with TRBJ1-2; tentative D call: TRBD1 (5 bases). The CDR3 covers 16 residues. Germline V gives CDR1 SGHNT, CDR2 YYREEE (reference sequence). V was cut by 3 bases and J by 1 base, with 16 bases left in between. CDR3 amino acids: CASSSGPSNYNYGYTF. CDR3 DNA sequence: TGTGCCAGCAGCTCGGGGCCCTCCAACTATAACTATGGCTACACCTTC.

This clonotype was seen once. One end of the junction fails to match germline, which may point to a read error. The rearrangement uses TRBV7-7 and TRBJ2-1, with TRBD1 identical over 10 bases. Germline CDR1 and CDR2: SSHAT and FNYEAQ (reference sequence). The CDR3 contains 16 residues. This CDR3 reads CASSYSLGTGAYEQFF. For the CDR3, the DNA is TGTGCTAGCAGCTATTCATTAGGGACAGGGGCCTATGAGCAGTTCTTC.

J is TRBJ1-5 and V is TRBV19, with D unclear. The germline V gene encodes CDR1 LNHDA and CDR2 SQIVND (reference sequence). Trimming left V 7 bases short and J 11 bases short, with 24 bases between. The CDR3 is made up of 15 amino acids. CDR3 coding DNA: TGTGCCAGTACCAACCCCGGGGAGGCCGGGAGAGCCCAGCATTTT. This sequence encodes CASTNPGEAGRAQHF.

This clonotype was recorded at least ten times. J is TRBJ2-2 and V is TRBV5-1; tentatively, D is TRBD2 (6 bases). From germline, CDR1 is SGHRS and CDR2 YFSETQ. The CDR3 loop spans 15 amino acids. Trimming removed 4 bases at V and 0 bases at J, with 10 bases between. The CDR3 DNA is TGCGCCAGCAGCCCAGCGGGCCCGAACACCGGGGAGCTGTTTTTT. Residues: CASSPAGPNTGELFF.

This clonotype was seen a few times. The chain couples TRBV7-9 to TRBJ2-1, with 8 nucleotides matching TRBD2. This CDR3 region has 15 residues. CDR1 and CDR2 from the germline V gene are SEHNR and FQNEAQ (reference sequence). The trim removed 7 bases at V and 8 bases at J, leaving 13 bases unmatched. The CDR3 protein is CASILTGTSRDEQFF. The CDR3 nucleotides read TGTGCCAGCATCCTGACCGGGACTAGTCGGGATGAGCAGTTCTTC.

DNA of the CDR3: TGTGCCAGCAGTTTAATAGCGGGAGGGCCGCACAATGAGCAGTTCTTC. Protein: CASSLIAGGPHNEQFF. The J gene is TRBJ2-1, the V gene TRBV12-3 or TRBV12-4, with 11 nucleotides matching TRBD2. The CDR3 extends over 16 amino acids. The junction had 5 bases not matched to a gene; V was cut back by 2 bases and J by 5 bases.

A few counts support this clonotype. The chain carries TRBV7-9 and TRBJ2-3; 7 bases agree with TRBD1. V shed 4 bases, J shed 2 bases, and the junction held 3 bases outside the gene matches. The CDR3 has 14 amino acids. The germline CDR1 and CDR2 sequences are SEHNR and FQNEAQ (reference sequence). The CDR3 here is CASSSGTDTDTQYF. The CDR3 region has the DNA TGTGCCAGCAGCTCCGGGACAGACACAGATACGCAGTATTTT.

This clonotype was observed a handful of times. The chain recombines TRBV12-3 or TRBV12-4 with TRBJ2-1; 8 bases agree with TRBD2. The CDR3 runs 15 residues. The V and J ends lost 6 bases and 2 bases, in that order; junction bases with no gene match: 6. CDR3 nucleotide sequence: TGTGCCAGCAGATCCGGGGGGGCCCCCTACAATGAGCAGTTCTTC. It encodes CASRSGGAPYNEQFF.